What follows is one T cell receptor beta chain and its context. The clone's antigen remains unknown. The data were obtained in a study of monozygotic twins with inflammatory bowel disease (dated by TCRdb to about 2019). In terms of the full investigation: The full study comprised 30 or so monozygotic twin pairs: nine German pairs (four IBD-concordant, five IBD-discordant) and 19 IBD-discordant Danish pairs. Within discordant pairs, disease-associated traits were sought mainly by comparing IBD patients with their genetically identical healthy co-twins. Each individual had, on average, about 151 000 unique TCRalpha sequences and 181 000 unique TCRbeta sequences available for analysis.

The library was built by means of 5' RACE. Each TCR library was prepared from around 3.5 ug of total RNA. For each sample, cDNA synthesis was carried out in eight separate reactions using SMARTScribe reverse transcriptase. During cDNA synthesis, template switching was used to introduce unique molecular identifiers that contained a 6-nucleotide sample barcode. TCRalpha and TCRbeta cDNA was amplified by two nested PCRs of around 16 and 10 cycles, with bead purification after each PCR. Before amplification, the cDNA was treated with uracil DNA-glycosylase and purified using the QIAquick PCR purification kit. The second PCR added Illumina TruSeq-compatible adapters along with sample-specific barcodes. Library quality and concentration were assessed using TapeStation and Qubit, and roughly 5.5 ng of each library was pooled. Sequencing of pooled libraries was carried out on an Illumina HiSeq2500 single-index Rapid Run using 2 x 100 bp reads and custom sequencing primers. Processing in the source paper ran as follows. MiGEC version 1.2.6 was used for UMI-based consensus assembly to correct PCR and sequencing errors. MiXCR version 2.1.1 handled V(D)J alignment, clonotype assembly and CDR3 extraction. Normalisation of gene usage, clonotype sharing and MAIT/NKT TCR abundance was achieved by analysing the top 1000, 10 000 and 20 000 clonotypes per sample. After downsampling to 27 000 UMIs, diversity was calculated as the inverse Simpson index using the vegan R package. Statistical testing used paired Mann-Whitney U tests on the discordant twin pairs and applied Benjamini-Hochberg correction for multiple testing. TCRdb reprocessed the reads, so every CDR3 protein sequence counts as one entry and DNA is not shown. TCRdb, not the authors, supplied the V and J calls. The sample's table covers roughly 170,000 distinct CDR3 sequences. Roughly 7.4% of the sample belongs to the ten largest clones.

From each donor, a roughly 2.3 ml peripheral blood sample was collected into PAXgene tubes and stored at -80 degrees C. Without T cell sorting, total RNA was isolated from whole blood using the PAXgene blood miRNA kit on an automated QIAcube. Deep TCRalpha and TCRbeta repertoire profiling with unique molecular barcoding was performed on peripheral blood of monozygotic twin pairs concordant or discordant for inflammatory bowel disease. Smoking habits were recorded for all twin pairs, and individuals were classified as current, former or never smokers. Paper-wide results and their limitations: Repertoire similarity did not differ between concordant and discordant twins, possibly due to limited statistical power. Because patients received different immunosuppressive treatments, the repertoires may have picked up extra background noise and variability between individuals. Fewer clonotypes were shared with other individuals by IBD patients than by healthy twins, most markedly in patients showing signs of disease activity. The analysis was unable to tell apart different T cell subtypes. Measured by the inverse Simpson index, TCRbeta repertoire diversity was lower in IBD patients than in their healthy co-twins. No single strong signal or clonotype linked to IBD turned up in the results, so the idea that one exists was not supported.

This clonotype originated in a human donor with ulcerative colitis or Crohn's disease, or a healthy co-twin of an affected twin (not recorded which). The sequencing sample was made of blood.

CDR3 sequence: CASSLETAAGNTIYF. The sequence is built from TRBV5-1 and TRBJ1-3; TCRdb's assignment of TRBD1 cannot be checked, as there is no DNA. There are 15 amino acids in the CDR3, from cysteine to phenylalanine inclusive. This entry has no DNA. From a lookup of the germline V gene, CDR1 and CDR2 are SGHRS and YFSETQ.